The present entry profiles one TCR beta chain with its context. The antigen is not known. The identical CDR3 is also encoded by other nucleotide sequences in the sample. Healthy bone marrow donors made up the cohort. V was clipped by 4 bases and J by 4 bases, with 7 bases between them. This CDR3 contains 12 residues. The germline CDR1 and CDR2 sequences are LNHDA and SQIVND (reference sequence). This sample is drawn from a study of cytomegalovirus exposure and HLA in healthy donors. Study context: Approximately 200 million T cells yielded more than 90 million unique TCR beta sequences in earlier analysis. Study-level points and caveats: Usually a TCR sequence was rare, but some public TCRs were found in many donors. From TCR beta sequences, most subjects' HLA-A and HLA-B alleles were reportedly predicted accurately.

The PCR used 60 Vbeta and 13 Jbeta primers. The repertoire was sequenced with immunoSEQ multiplex PCR; TCRdb's copy has only in-frame clones and lacks some. The sample lists roughly 160,000 clones; around 80% were seen once. The sequenced sample consisted of PBMCs. This sequence originates from a woman in her forties or fifties in good health and CMV-seropositive. The chain employs TRBV19 and TRBJ1-2; D is perhaps TRBD1 (5 bases). The CDR3 sequence is CASSTGGYGYTF. Written as DNA, the CDR3 is TGTGCCAGTAGTACGGGGGGCTATGGCTACACCTTC.